A single sample is the source of the 32 T cell receptor beta chains below, sequenced in a study of response to subunit inactivated influenza vaccine. TCRdb fed the RT-PCR reads into MiXCR, producing one record per CDR3 protein. This table has about 530,000 distinct CDR3 sequences, around 13% appearing once. The source was PBMCs from blood, collected around seven weeks after vaccination. The receptors were gathered from a man aged 45-60 years who received an inactivated influenza vaccine.

V gene TRBV7-9 combines with J gene TRBJ2-7; TRBD1 aligns across 7 bases. This CDR3 has 15 amino acids. Germline V gives CDR1 SEHNR, CDR2 FQNEAQ (reference sequence). V lost 4 bases, J lost 2 bases, and 8 bases stayed unmatched. The CDR3 protein is CASSSDRKFTYEQYF. CDR3 DNA sequence: TGTGCCAGCAGCTCGGACAGGAAGTTTACCTACGAGCAGTACTTC.

This clonotype was detected only a few times. This chain connects TRBV7-2 to TRBJ2-7; TRBD2 agrees at 7 bases. V dropped 2 bases and J dropped 6; count of bases not matched to a gene: 13. Germline loops: CDR1 SGHTA, CDR2 FQGNSA. The CDR3 covers 16 residues. DNA of the CDR3: TGTGCCAGCAGCTTATTAAGTGGGAGGGGATCCGGCGAGCAGTACTTC. Its translation is CASSLLSGRGSGEQYF.

This clonotype showed up just a few times. This chain connects TRBV27 to TRBJ2-3, with a tentative D call TRBD2 (5 bases). The CDR3 extends over 13 amino acids. V gave up 7 bases and J gave up 3 bases, with 11 bases separating them. CDR1 MNHEY and CDR2 SMNVEV come from the germline V gene (reference sequence). CDR3 coding DNA: TGTGCCAGCACCCACGGCGGGACAGATACGCAGTATTTT. As protein: CASTHGGTDTQYF.

This clonotype was observed a handful of times. This chain links TRBV6-2 or TRBV6-3 with TRBJ2-1, with 7 bases aligning to TRBD1. V lost 6 bases, J lost 12 bases, and 11 bases stayed unmatched. The CDR3 loop spans 13 amino acids. Looked up from germline, CDR1 is MNHEY and CDR2 is SVGEGT. The CDR3 coding sequence is TGTGCCAGCAGGACAGGGTTGGGGATGGGGCAGTTCTTC. It encodes CASRTGLGMGQFF.

The CDR3 here is CASSTPMRMNTEAFF. The CDR3 DNA follows: TGTGCCAGCAGTACGCCAATGCGAATGAACACTGAAGCTTTCTTT. The chain links TRBV28 to TRBJ1-1; D remains ambiguous. Germline values: CDR1 MDHEN, CDR2 SYDVKM. The CDR3 covers 15 residues. Between the trimmed V and J ends, which lost 5 bases and 0 bases, there was a span of 13 bases.

This clonotype showed up just a few times. This chain connects TRBV28 to TRBJ1-1; tentatively, D is TRBD1 (5 bases). CDR3 length: 14 amino acids. Trimming left V 5 bases short and J 4 bases short, with 14 bases between. The germline gives CDR1 MDHEN, CDR2 SYDVKM. The CDR3 loop is CASSPGRRVTEAFF. The CDR3 DNA reads as TGTGCCAGCAGTCCGGGACGTAGGGTCACTGAAGCTTTCTTT.

CDR3 in DNA: TGTGCCAGCAGTTCCTTAACTGGGACAGGGGGCAATCAGCCCCAGCATTTT. This gives the protein CASSSLTGTGGNQPQHF. The chain recombines TRBV12-3 or TRBV12-4 with TRBJ1-5; 10 bases agree with TRBD1. The CDR3 consists of 17 residues. The ends lost 4 bases at V and 2 bases at J; junction bases unmatched: 8.

This clonotype was recorded many times. This chain joins TRBV20-1 and TRBJ2-1; D is unresolved. V was trimmed by 7 bases and J by 1 base, leaving 14 bases between them. Germline V gene sequence: CDR1 DFQATT, CDR2 SNEGSKA (reference sequence). The CDR3 length is 14 residues. The CDR3 loop reads CSGRARSSYNEQFF. CDR3 nucleotide sequence: TGCAGTGGAAGAGCTAGAAGTTCCTACAATGAGCAGTTCTTC.

This clonotype was seen only a few times. The rearrangement uses TRBV29-1 and TRBJ2-7; possibly TRBD1 for D (6 bases). Trimming took off 2 bases at V and 2 bases at J, with 10 bases between the two ends. Germline V gene sequence: CDR1 SQVTM, CDR2 ANQGSEA. The CDR3 loop spans 13 amino acids. The CDR3, as DNA: TGCAGCGTTGAAACCGACAGGACCTACGAGCAGTACTTC. Protein sequence: CSVETDRTYEQYF.

This clonotype has a handful of counts. This chain uses TRBV29-1 with TRBJ2-1; 7 bases are shared with TRBD2. The V segment lost 7 bases and the J segment 4 bases; nucleotides outside the gene matches: 13. The CDR3 has 15 amino acids. From germline, CDR1 is SQVTM and CDR2 ANQGSEA. The CDR3: CSASMVAGVYNEQFF. As DNA, the CDR3 is TGCAGCGCCTCCATGGTGGCGGGAGTATACAATGAGCAGTTCTTC.

The rearrangement links TRBV10-3 to TRBJ2-5, with 9 bases fitting TRBD2. V trimming: 2 bases; J trimming: 6 bases; junction bases outside the gene matches: 10. The germline V gene has CDR1 ENHRY and CDR2 SYGVKD. This CDR3 contains 16 residues. The CDR3 sequence: CAISELRVSGRKTQYF. The CDR3, as DNA: TGTGCCATCAGTGAGCTGAGGGTTAGCGGGAGAAAGACCCAGTACTTC.

The V and J genes are TRBV9 and TRBJ1-1; D is possibly TRBD1 (6 bases). CDR3 length equals 16 residues. Trimming took 0 bases from V and 1 from J, leaving 13 bases between them. Germline V gene data show CDR1 as SGDLS and CDR2 as YYNGEE. CDR3 sequence (DNA): TGTGCCAGCAGCGTAGGATCGGGGGCGAGGAACACTGAAGCTTTCTTT. It codes for CASSVGSGARNTEAFF.

As DNA, the CDR3 is TGTGCCAGCAGCACCTACAGGGGCAACTCCTACAATGAGCAGTTCTTC. It specifies CASSTYRGNSYNEQFF. The chain joins TRBV7-9 to TRBJ2-1; 7 bases line up with TRBD1. The CDR3 sequence is 16 residues long. J lost 0 bases, V lost 5 bases, and 7 bases had no gene match. CDR1 and CDR2 from the germline V gene are SEHNR and FQNEAQ (reference sequence).

The chain recombines TRBV14 with TRBJ2-7; D is possibly TRBD1 or TRBD2 (5 bases each). Deletions cut 0 bases from V and 3 bases from J, with 24 bases between. This CDR3 region has 19 residues. Per germline, CDR1 SGHDN and CDR2 FVKESK. CDR3 DNA: TGTGCCAGCAGCCAAGAACCGGGGACGAGATGGTGGTTGAGCTACGAGCAGTACTTC. This encodes CASSQEPGTRWWLSYEQYF.

The chain couples TRBV20-1 to TRBJ2-7; D not certain. The V end lost 5 bases, the J end lost 4 bases, and 9 bases lay between the germline ends. CDR3 size: 11 residues. Germline V gene lookup returns CDR1 DFQATT and CDR2 SNEGSKA (reference sequence). This CDR3 is CSAQRRYEQYF. CDR3 in DNA: TGCAGTGCTCAGCGACGGTACGAGCAGTACTTC.

This clonotype was counted between two and nine times. The CDR3 sequence is CAIRVGTSGSNEQFF. CDR3 sequence (DNA): TGTGCCATCAGGGTTGGGACTAGCGGGAGTAATGAGCAGTTCTTC. The chain employs TRBV10-3 and TRBJ2-1, with 14 bases that match TRBD2. CDR1 and CDR2 (germline): ENHRY, SYGVKD. The CDR3 has 15 residues. V lost 6 bases and J lost 7; bases outside the gene matches: 5.

The V gene is TRBV5-1, the J gene TRBJ1-6, with TRBD1 identical over 11 bases. CDR1 is SGHRS and CDR2 is YFSETQ in the germline V gene. The CDR3 is made up of 18 amino acids. V lost 0 bases to trimming and J lost 6 bases; unmatched junction nucleotides: 8. This CDR3 reads CASSLAWTGGRPNSPLHF. In DNA form, the CDR3 reads TGCGCCAGCAGCTTGGCCTGGACAGGGGGCAGGCCTAATTCACCCCTCCACTTT.

This clonotype was seen repeatedly, ten times or more. This chain joins TRBV7-9 and TRBJ2-2; D perhaps matches TRBD2 (5 bases). There are 15 residues in the CDR3. The germline V and J ends were trimmed by 3 bases and 2 bases, with 10 bases remaining between them. Germline loops: CDR1 SEHNR, CDR2 FQNEAQ (reference sequence). The CDR3 loop reads CASSFWTFNTGELFF. In DNA form, the CDR3 reads TGTGCCAGCAGCTTTTGGACTTTTAACACCGGGGAGCTGTTTTTT.

This clonotype appeared many times. This chain uses TRBV24-1 with TRBJ2-1; no reliable D call. The V end lost 0 bases, the J end lost 8 bases, and 13 bases lay between the germline ends. This CDR3 has 15 amino acids. CDR1 is KGHDR, CDR2 SFDVKD, per germline. CDR3: CATSDLRSSMDEQFF. As DNA, the CDR3 is TGTGCCACCAGTGATTTGCGTTCTAGTATGGATGAGCAGTTCTTC.

This clonotype has ten or more counts. V and J are TRBV20-1 and TRBJ2-3; D remains unclear. This CDR3 is built from 14 residues. The V end was cut by 1 base, the J end by 1 base, with 9 bases between. The V gene's germline CDR1 is DFQATT and CDR2 SNEGSKA (reference sequence). The chain's CDR3 is CSARVPSGTDTQYF. CDR3 DNA: TGCAGTGCTAGAGTGCCCTCTGGCACAGATACGCAGTATTTT.

This clonotype was observed at least ten times. The chain uses TRBV12-3 or TRBV12-4 and TRBJ2-1; the match to TRBD2 covers 7 bases. The CDR3 has 15 residues. J gave up 5 bases and V 4 bases, and 8 bases lay outside the gene matches. The DNA of the CDR3 is TGTGCCAGCAGTTCTGGGTTAGCGGGCAACAATGAGCAGTTCTTC. This codes for CASSSGLAGNNEQFF.

This clonotype came up many times. The chain links TRBV5-5 to TRBJ2-3; tentatively, D is TRBD1 or TRBD2 (6 bases each). V gave up 2 bases and J gave up 3 bases, with 13 bases separating them. The CDR3 consists of 15 residues. CDR1 is SGHKS and CDR2 is YYEKEE in the germline V gene (reference sequence). The DNA for the CDR3 is TGTGCCAGCAGCTTAACGGGGGCGGCAACAGATACGCAGTATTTT. Protein sequence: CASSLTGAATDTQYF.

This rearrangement joins TRBV7-2 to TRBJ2-7, with 9 positions matching TRBD1. Germline loops: CDR1 SGHTA, CDR2 FQGNSA. There are 14 residues in the CDR3. Trimming at V came to 7 bases and at J to 3 bases, leaving 7 bases not matched to a gene. The CDR3: CASNRQGERYEQYF. The CDR3 DNA sequence: TGTGCCAGCAACCGACAGGGGGAACGCTACGAGCAGTACTTC.

The gene calls are TRBV29-1 and TRBJ2-1; a weak D match, TRBD1 (6 bases). V was pared by 3 bases and J by 14 bases, with 17 bases between. CDR1 SQVTM and CDR2 ANQGSEA come from the germline V gene. CDR3 length equals 12 residues. This chain's CDR3 is CSVEPAADSEFF. The CDR3 DNA reads TGCAGCGTTGAGCCAGCAGCGGACAGCGAGTTCTTC.

This chain joins TRBV6-5 and TRBJ1-3, with a possible D match to TRBD1 (6 bases). This CDR3 has 15 residues. V was shortened by 2 bases and J by 0 bases, with 8 bases between the two germline ends. Germline-derived CDR1 and CDR2 are MNHEY and SVGAGI. CDR3 DNA: TGTGCCAGCAGTTACCAGGGGAGCTCTGGAAACACCATATATTTT. This gives the protein CASSYQGSSGNTIYF.

The rearrangement uses TRBV6-2 or TRBV6-3 and TRBJ1-2; D possibly corresponds to TRBD1 (5 bases). The CDR3 length is 14 residues. Trimming stripped 2 bases from V and 0 bases from J, with 7 bases between. CDR1 and CDR2 from the germline V gene are MNHEY and SVGEGT. The CDR3 nucleotides are TGTGCCAGCAGTTACGGACAATCTAACTATGGCTACACCTTC. Encoded protein: CASSYGQSNYGYTF.

This clonotype was detected only a few times. CDR3 sequence: CSAVGNPNTEAFF. CDR3 nucleotide sequence: TGCAGCGCCGTGGGCAACCCGAACACTGAAGCTTTCTTT. The chain joins TRBV20-1 to TRBJ1-1; D unclear. Per the germline V gene, CDR1 is DFQATT and CDR2 is SNEGSKA (reference sequence). This CDR3 spans 13 amino acids.

For the CDR3, the DNA is TGTGCCACCAGTGAAACCGGGACTAGCGGTCAGAATGAGCAGTTCTTC. This sequence encodes CATSETGTSGQNEQFF. The rearrangement uses TRBV24-1 and TRBJ2-1; TRBD2 matches at 11 bases. Germline CDR1 reads KGHDR; CDR2 reads SFDVKD. The V gene end was trimmed by 4 bases and the J gene end by 7 bases; junction bases not matched to a gene: 8. This CDR3 region has 16 residues.

The chain uses TRBV3-1 and TRBJ1-1; 10 nucleotides match TRBD1. The CDR3 spans 15 residues. The trim removed 1 base at V and 3 bases at J, leaving 2 bases unmatched. Looked up from germline, CDR1 is LGHDT and CDR2 is YNNKEL (reference sequence). As DNA, the CDR3 is TGTGCCAGCAGCCAAGCGGGACAGGGGTACACTGAAGCTTTCTTT. Its protein product is CASSQAGQGYTEAFF.

This chain uses TRBV10-3 with TRBJ1-1; D might be TRBD1 (6 bases). The V and J ends lost 7 bases and 5 bases respectively, with 14 bases between them. Germline V lookup: CDR1 ENHRY, CDR2 SYGVKD. The CDR3 has 13 residues. CDR3 sequence: CAITGADGTEAFF. Here the CDR3 DNA reads TGTGCCATCACAGGGGCAGATGGGACTGAAGCTTTCTTT.

This clonotype has just a few counts. DNA for the CDR3: TGCGCCAGCAGCCAATATTTAACTGCAACTAATGAAAAACTGTTTTTT. It yields the protein CASSQYLTATNEKLFF. The V and J genes are TRBV4-1 and TRBJ1-4; no definite D call. Germline assignment: CDR1 MGHRA and CDR2 YSYEKL. Trimming removed 2 bases from V and 0 bases from J, with 10 bases in between. CDR3 length equals 16 residues.

The chain couples TRBV20-1 to TRBJ2-7; D tentatively reads TRBD1 or TRBD2 (5 bases each). Germline loops: CDR1 DFQATT, CDR2 SNEGSKA (reference sequence). This CDR3 region has 16 residues. The V and J ends lost 2 bases and 5 bases respectively, with 22 bases between them. CDR3 in DNA: TGCAGTGCTAGACCGGGCCTCCCCTGGGGGAAAGACGAGCAGTACTTC. Encoded protein: CSARPGLPWGKDEQYF.